The rows below give T cell receptor beta chains drawn from one sample of a study of control samples from healthy donors and cancer patients. Clones were sequenced by immunoSEQ multiplex PCR, and TCRdb holds only the in-frame ones, with some missing. The data show about 160,000 clones, with approximately 90% seen just once and 9.5% to 15% held by the top ten. What was sequenced was blood. All receptors derive from a man between 25 and 39 years old in good health. Each CDR3 is given with its conserved first and last residue.

>TRBJ2-5|TRBV27|18
CASSLPQFAQVWAGTQYF
>TRBJ2-7|TRBV3-1/TRBV3-2|17
CASSQDSWLAGGREQYF
>TRBJ1-1|TRBV4-1|14
CASRRTQGGTEAFF
>TRBJ1-4|TRBV25-1|15
CASSNNIAKNEKLFF
>TRBJ2-3|TRBV29-1|17
CSVEPFLTAAGTDTQYF
>TRBJ1-6|TRBV28|17
CASSVLLQGSYNSPLHF
>TRBJ2-1|TRBV5-1|15
CASSLTGNSYNEQFF
>TRBJ1-1|TRBV25-1|12
CASSDRRGYAFF
>TRBJ1-5|TRBV19|15
CASSLRTQWDQPQHF
>TRBJ1-2|TRBV28|13
CASSSSLGVGYTF
>TRBJ1-4|TRBV7-2|14
CASSPDRGSEKLFF
>TRBJ2-7|TRBV4-1|14
CASSQATQTYEQYF
>TRBJ1-2|TRBV19|11
CASIQGYGYTF
>TRBJ2-5|TRBV29-1|15
CSVEAFGRPEETQYF
>TRBJ2-7|TRBV4-1|16
CASSQGLAGPAYEQYF
>TRBJ2-3|TRBV14|16
CASSQGTGGSTDTQYF
>TRBJ2-3|TRBV7-2|15
CASSPLVGRTDTQYF
>TRBJ1-1|TRBV20-1|11
CSARENTEAFF
>TRBJ2-7|TRBV4-1|14
CASSQEGHGREQYF
>TRBJ1-5|TRBV1|12
CTSSHLHQPQHF
>TRBJ2-1|TRBV11-2|13
CASNLAGRNEQFF
>TRBJ2-5|TRBV29-1|15
CSVEMRAGAYVTQYF
>TRBJ2-7|TRBV28|14
CASSGGQGGYEQYF
>TRBJ1-2|TRBV25-1|14
CASSEQAVGYGYTF
>TRBJ2-5|TRBV5-5|14
CASSLSGVTETQYF
>TRBJ2-2|TRBV3-1/TRBV3-2|16
CASSLLSGPNTGELFF
>TRBJ2-1|TRBV27|16
CASREGGPAIWNEQFF
>TRBJ2-5|TRBV19|14
CASSTGQGRETQYF
>TRBJ1-1|TRBV12-5|10
CASQGTEAFF
>TRBJ2-5|TRBV24-1|14
CATSASGLIQTQYF
>TRBJ1-1|TRBV18|15
CASSPIGGMGTEAFF
>TRBJ2-3|TRBV5-6|13
CASGSGFTDTQYF
>TRBJ1-6|TRBV5-1|19
CASSYTFGTGLTYNSPLHF
>TRBJ1-3|TRBV7-8|14
CASSLDRAGNTIYF
>TRBJ2-1|TRBV5-6|16
CASTFGLAGGPDEQFF
>TRBJ1-2|TRBV29-1|13
CSVGTGGNYGYTF
>TRBJ1-5|TRBV19|21
CASSIDQGATSPHYSNQPQHF
>TRBJ1-5|TRBV6-2/TRBV6-3|15
CASSRTDPWNQPQHF
>TRBJ2-7|TRBV3-1/TRBV3-2|15
CASSPQPASSYEQYF
>TRBJ2-5|TRBV19|13
CATGGLVGETQYF
>TRBJ1-1|TRBV5-1|14
CASSLEGPNTEAFF
>TRBJ1-4|TRBV9|19
CASSLRTGMTGSGVEKLFF
>TRBJ2-2|TRBV12-5|15
CASGLGGANTGELFF
>TRBJ2-1|TRBV27|17
CASSLMTGRAPDNEQFF
>TRBJ2-3|TRBV5-6|11
CASSNTDTQYF
>TRBJ1-4|TRBV15|17
CATSRGGAGGANEKLFF
>TRBJ2-7|TRBV27|18
CASSPRGPPYPLKNEQYF
>TRBJ2-3|TRBV7-9|19
CASSPGLAGGIRLTDTQYF
>TRBJ1-2|TRBV28|14
CASSLGQNLYGYTF
>TRBJ1-3|TRBV13|14
CASSLRGSGNTIYF
>TRBJ2-3|TRBV4-2|15
CASSARGPGTDTQYF